The 23 T cell receptor beta chains presented below share a single source sample, sequenced in a study of cytotoxic CD8 clonotypes in ibrutinib-treated CLL. Clones were read by immunoSEQ multiplex PCR, and TCRdb kept only the in-frame ones, dropping some. The data hold about 200,000 clones, with around 75% observed a single time. Specimen: PBMCs, collected after 12 months of ibrutinib treatment. The origin of the receptors is a human donor with chronic lymphocytic leukemia.

The rearrangement joins TRBV7-3 to TRBJ1-1; D not certain. Trimming removed 2 bases from V and 2 bases from J, with 6 bases in between. The length of the CDR3 is 13 residues. From germline, CDR1 is SGHTA and CDR2 FQGTGA. CDR3 amino acids: CASSLHVNTEAFF. CDR3 sequence (DNA): TGTGCCAGCAGCTTACACGTTAACACTGAAGCTTTCTTT. Full variable domain (missing parts from reference TRBV7-3 and TRBJ1-1): GAGVSQTPSNKVTEKGKYVELRCDPISGHTALYWYRQSLGQGPEFLIYFQGTGAADDSGLPNDRFFAVRPEGSVSTLKIQRTERGDSAVYLCASSLHVNTEAFFGQGTRLTVV.

This rearrangement joins TRBV7-2 to TRBJ1-2; D is unresolved. CDR1 is SGHTA, CDR2 FQGNSA, per germline. The germline V and J ends were trimmed by 2 bases and 8 bases, with 6 bases remaining between them. The CDR3 has 11 residues. In DNA, the CDR3 is TGTGCCAGCAGCTTAACTGGGGGCTACACCTTC. Protein sequence: CASSLTGGYTF.

J is TRBJ1-2 and V is TRBV28, with D possibly TRBD1 on 5 matching bases. Between the trimmed V and J ends, which lost 4 bases and 4 bases, there was a span of 13 bases. Per the germline V gene, CDR1 is MDHEN and CDR2 is SYDVKM. The CDR3 runs 14 residues. CDR3 DNA: TGTGCCAGCAGTTCGTCCCGGGGCTCCTATGGCTACACCTTC. Encoded protein: CASSSSRGSYGYTF.

In its sample, this clone was seen many times. The V gene is TRBV6-1, the J gene TRBJ1-2; tentative D call: TRBD1 (6 bases). Deletions cut 4 bases from V and 8 bases from J, with 20 bases between. In germline, CDR1 is MNHNS, CDR2 SASEGT. The CDR3 loop spans 15 amino acids. CDR3 nucleotide sequence: TGTGCCAGCAGTGCCCAAGGAGGGGGAGGGTTAGGCTACACCTTC. It is translated as CASSAQGGGGLGYTF.

The chain combines TRBV7-2 with TRBJ2-7; D is possibly TRBD2 (5 bases). This CDR3 has 14 residues. Deletions cut 3 bases from V and 0 bases from J, with 9 bases between. Germline V gene data show CDR1 as SGHTA and CDR2 as FQGNSA. CDR3 in amino acids: CASSFGGSSYEQYF. DNA for the CDR3: TGTGCCAGCAGCTTCGGCGGGTCCTCCTACGAGCAGTACTTC.

V gene TRBV6-1 combines with J gene TRBJ1-1; D not certain. The V end was cut by 3 bases, the J end by 3 bases, with 11 bases between. This CDR3 contains 14 residues. CDR1 and CDR2 from the germline V gene are MNHNS and SASEGT. Here the CDR3 reads CASSDRAEDTEAFF. The CDR3 bases are TGTGCCAGCAGTGATAGGGCGGAGGACACTGAAGCTTTCTTT.

The rearrangement links TRBV18 to TRBJ1-5; D ambiguous. CDR1 and CDR2 (germline): KGHSH, LQKENI. This CDR3 is 12 amino acids long. V lost 4 bases and J 6 bases, leaving 7 bases between the germline ends. CDR3 sequence: CASSRRGQPQHF. The CDR3 DNA is TGTGCCAGCTCACGTCGGGGTCAGCCCCAGCATTTT.

The V and J genes are TRBV6-5 and TRBJ2-1; tentatively, D is TRBD1 (5 bases). The germline CDR1 and CDR2 sequences are MNHEY and SVGAGI. The CDR3 spans 15 residues. V was clipped by 4 bases and J by 1 base, with 11 bases between them. The chain's CDR3 is CASSWGGASYNEQFF. The CDR3 DNA is TGTGCCAGCAGTTGGGGCGGAGCTTCCTACAATGAGCAGTTCTTC.

The chain links TRBV30 to TRBJ1-2; D possibly corresponds to TRBD1 (5 bases). Trimming pared 2 bases from V and 6 bases from J, leaving 13 bases between. Germline V gene lookup returns CDR1 GTSNPN and CDR2 SVGIG (reference sequence). This CDR3 contains 13 residues. The CDR3 DNA is TGTGCCTGGAGTCCGACAGTCCGGGATGGCTACACCTTC. Translating gives CAWSPTVRDGYTF.

The sample holds one count of this clone. The chain is built from TRBV5-1 and TRBJ1-4; tentatively, D is TRBD1 (6 bases). The V gene's germline CDR1 is SGHRS and CDR2 YFSETQ. The germline V and J ends were trimmed by 4 bases and 6 bases, with 13 bases remaining between them. The CDR3 runs 14 residues. CDR3 residues: CASSVQGRDEKLFF. The CDR3 DNA is TGCGCCAGCAGCGTACAGGGACGTGATGAAAAACTGTTTTTT.

The genes are TRBV19 and TRBJ1-2; 10 nucleotides match TRBD1. Germline CDR1 LNHDA, CDR2 SQIVND (reference sequence). Trimming took 9 bases from V and 3 from J; bases not matched to a gene: 13. This CDR3 comprises 16 residues. The DNA for the CDR3 is TGTGCCAGCGAAATCTTCGGGACAGGGGAGCACTATGGCTACACCTTC. It translates to CASEIFGTGEHYGYTF.

The CDR3 nucleotides are TGTGCCAGCTCTCTGGGGGGCGTCGGCACTGAAGCTTTCTTT. Protein sequence: CASSLGGVGTEAFF. The genes are TRBV18 and TRBJ1-1; the D gene is possibly TRBD1 (6 bases). The length of the CDR3 is 14 residues. V was trimmed by 6 bases and J by 4 bases, leaving 15 bases between them. Germline values: CDR1 KGHSH, CDR2 LQKENI. The variable domain in full, with the rest retrieved from reference TRBV18 and TRBJ1-1, is NAGVMQNPRHLVRRRGQEARLRCSPMKGHSHVYWYRQLPEEGLKFMVYLQKENIIDESGMPKERFSAEFPKEGPSILRIQQVVRGDSAAYFCASSLGGVGTEAFFGQGTRLTVV.

V and J are TRBV6-5 and TRBJ2-7; D remains ambiguous. The germline V gene has CDR1 MNHEY and CDR2 SVGAGI. The V gene lost 8 bases and the J gene lost 3 bases, with 11 bases spanning the gap. The CDR3 contains 12 residues. CDR3 amino acids: CASRNSLYEQYF. The CDR3, as DNA: TGTGCCAGCCGGAACTCCCTCTACGAGCAGTACTTC.

The chain joins TRBV4-2 to TRBJ1-4; 10 nucleotides match TRBD1. With V trimmed by 4 bases and J by 8 bases, 4 bases remained unmatched. The CDR3 sequence is 14 residues long. In germline, CDR1 is LGHNA, CDR2 YNFKEQ. CDR3 nucleotide sequence: TGTGCCAGCAGCCCCCGGACAGGGGGAGAAAAACTGTTTTTT. It encodes CASSPRTGGEKLFF.

This clone showed up just a few times. The genes are TRBV30 and TRBJ1-1; D gene unclear. The V end was cut by 7 bases, the J end by 1 base, with 13 bases between. The CDR3 spans 13 residues. Germline CDR1 and CDR2: GTSNPN and SVGIG (reference sequence). This CDR3 reads CAYYKAENTEAFF. The CDR3 nucleotides read TGTGCCTACTATAAGGCCGAGAACACTGAAGCTTTCTTT. Variable domain in full (rest from reference TRBV30 and TRBJ1-1): SQTIHQWPATLVQPVGSPLSLECTVEGTSNPNLYWYRQAAGRGLQLLFYSVGIGQISSEVPQNLSASRPQDRQFILSSKKLLLSDSGFYLCAYYKAENTEAFFGQGTRLTVV.

The rearrangement uses TRBV30 and TRBJ1-3; D gene ambiguous. Trimming took 7 bases from V and 0 from J, leaving 16 bases between them. CDR1 is GTSNPN, CDR2 SVGIG, per germline (reference sequence). The CDR3 consists of 15 residues. Here the CDR3 DNA reads TGTGCCTCATACCGGGAGGGCTCCTCTGGAAACACCATATATTTT. Translating gives CASYREGSSGNTIYF.

The rearrangement uses TRBV30 and TRBJ2-2; D is ambiguous. CDR3 size: 11 residues. V lost 3 bases and J 6 bases, leaving 5 bases between the germline ends. The V gene's germline CDR1 is GTSNPN and CDR2 SVGIG (reference sequence). CDR3 protein: CAWRGSGELFF. The DNA of the CDR3 is TGTGCCTGGAGGGGGTCCGGGGAGCTGTTTTTT. The whole variable domain, remainder taken from reference TRBV30 and TRBJ2-2, is SQTIHQWPATLVQPVGSPLSLECTVEGTSNPNLYWYRQAAGRGLQLLFYSVGIGQISSEVPQNLSASRPQDRQFILSSKKLLLSDSGFYLCAWRGSGELFFGEGSRLTVL.

The rearrangement links TRBV4-2 to TRBJ1-1; D call uncertain. V lost 1 base, J lost 8 bases, and 11 bases lay in between. The germline V gene encodes CDR1 LGHNA and CDR2 YNFKEQ. This CDR3 comprises 13 residues. CDR3 protein: CASSQGRAYEAFF. The CDR3 DNA sequence: TGTGCCAGCAGCCAAGGTAGGGCCTACGAAGCTTTCTTT.

The gene calls are TRBV4-1 and TRBJ1-5; TRBD1 is a possible D gene (5 bases). This CDR3 is built from 13 residues. Per the germline V gene, CDR1 is MGHRA and CDR2 is YSYEKL. V lost 3 bases and J 6 bases, leaving 9 bases between the germline ends. CDR3 nucleotides: TGCGCCAGCAGCCACCAGGGTCTTCAGCCCCAGCATTTT. Translating it yields CASSHQGLQPQHF.

J is TRBJ1-2 and V is TRBV30; D may be TRBD1 (5 bases). Per germline, CDR1 GTSNPN and CDR2 SVGIG (reference sequence). Trimming took off 0 bases at V and 4 bases at J, with 15 bases between the two ends. This CDR3 contains 15 residues. The CDR3 bases are TGTGCCTGGAGTGTGGGGCTCGGCAGTTTCTATGGCTACACCTTC. Protein sequence: CAWSVGLGSFYGYTF.

The chain has TRBV25-1 and TRBJ2-7; D could derive from TRBD1 or TRBD2 (5 bases each). V lost 2 bases, J lost 6 bases, and 17 bases lay in between. CDR1 is MGHDK and CDR2 is SYGVNS in the germline V gene. CDR3 length equals 15 residues. The CDR3 spells CASSEGGWGRGEQYF. The CDR3 nucleotides are TGTGCCAGCAGTGAAGGGGGTTGGGGAAGGGGCGAGCAGTACTTC.

Only a few counts were recorded for this clone. The chain employs TRBV7-2 and TRBJ1-4; no clear D gene. V lost 1 base and J lost 11, with 14 bases in between. The CDR3 has 14 amino acids. Germline CDR1 is SGHTA and CDR2 is FQGNSA. CDR3 sequence reads: CASSLGRASGKLFF. The CDR3 DNA reads as TGTGCCAGCAGCTTAGGGAGGGCGAGTGGTAAACTGTTTTTT.

This clone was seen repeatedly, ten times or more. The CDR3 DNA is TGTGCCAGCAGTTACTCAAGGGGGGTCACAGATACGCAGTATTTT. Translated, it gives CASSYSRGVTDTQYF. The J gene is TRBJ2-3, the V gene TRBV6-5; the D gene could be TRBD1 or TRBD2 (6 bases each). Per the germline V gene, CDR1 is MNHEY and CDR2 is SVGAGI. Trimming stripped 0 bases from V and 2 bases from J, with 9 bases between. This CDR3 is built from 15 residues.